This section outlines one T cell receptor beta chain sequence together with its context. Generated by immunoSEQ multiplex PCR, the TCRdb table keeps only in-frame clones and is missing some. The sample has 150,000 or so clones, about 90% seen once. The sample belongs to a study of blood T cell repertoires in COVID-19. Across the whole study: Acute and convalescent COVID-19 specimens originated in the United States, Italy and Spain. PBMCs, B-cell-depleted T cells, or T cells were the source of the cDNA or gDNA that made up the material.

The sequence came from a human donor in a cohort sampled during active COVID-19. Sequencing used peripheral blood.

In DNA form, the CDR3 reads TGTGCCAGCAGACTTACAGGGGTCCACCGGAGAACTGAAGCTTTCTTT. Encoded protein: CASRLTGVHRRTEAFF. The chain carries TRBV7-2 and TRBJ1-1; TRBD1 aligns across 7 bases. Germline assignment: CDR1 SGHTA and CDR2 FQGNSA. V lost 6 bases to trimming and J lost 5 bases; unmatched junction nucleotides: 15. This CDR3 spans 16 amino acids.